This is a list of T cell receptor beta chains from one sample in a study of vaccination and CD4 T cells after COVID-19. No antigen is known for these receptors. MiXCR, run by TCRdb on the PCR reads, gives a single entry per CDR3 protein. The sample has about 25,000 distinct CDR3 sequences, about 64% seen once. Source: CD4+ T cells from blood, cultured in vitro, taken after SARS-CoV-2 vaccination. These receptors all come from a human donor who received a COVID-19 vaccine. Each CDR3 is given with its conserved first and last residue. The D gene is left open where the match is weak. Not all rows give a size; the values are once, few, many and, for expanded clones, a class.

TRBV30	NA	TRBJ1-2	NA	TGTGCCTGGAGTGTATCGGGTGGCTACACCTTC	CAWSVSGGYTF
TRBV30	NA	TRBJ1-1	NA	TGTGCCTTCACGGGACGGATGAACACTGAAGCTTTCTTT	CAFTGRMNTEAFF
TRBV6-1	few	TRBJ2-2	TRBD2	TGTGCCAGCAGGCCCTCGGGACTAGCGGGACACACCGGGGAGCTGTTTTTT	CASRPSGLAGHTGELFF
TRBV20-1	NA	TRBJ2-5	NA	TGCAGTGCTAAACCTAGCGATTTTAGTAAACAGACCCAGTACTTC	CSAKPSDFSKQTQYF
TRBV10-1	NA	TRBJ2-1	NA	TGCGCCAGCAGTGAGTGGTGTCTACCCTACAATGAGCAGTTCTTC	CASSEWCLPYNEQFF
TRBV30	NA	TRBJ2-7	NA	TGTGCCTGGAGTCGAGGGGGGGAGAGTTCCTACGAGCAGTACTTC	CAWSRGGESSYEQYF
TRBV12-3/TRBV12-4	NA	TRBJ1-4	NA	TGTGCCAGCACCATCCACGGGAGGACAACTAATGAAAAACTGTTTTTT	CASTIHGRTTNEKLFF
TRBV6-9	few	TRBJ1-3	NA	TGTGCCAGCAGTTCAAACAGGGCCCCACCTGGAAACACCATATATTTT	CASSSNRAPPGNTIYF
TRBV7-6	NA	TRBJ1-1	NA	TGTGCCAGCAGCTTATCGGCCTCGGGGAGTAAGGCTTTCTTT	CASSLSASGSKAFF
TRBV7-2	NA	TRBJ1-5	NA	TGTGCCAGCAGCATCGATGGGGCAGGGAACAATCAGCCCCAGCATTTT	CASSIDGAGNNQPQHF
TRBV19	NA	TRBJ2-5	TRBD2	TGTGCCTCGAGCCTCGGGTGGACTAGCCAAGAGACCCAGTACTTC	CASSLGWTSQETQYF
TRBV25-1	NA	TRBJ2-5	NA	TGTGCCAGCAGTCATCGGGGGGCTCCCGGGGAGACCCAGTACTTC	CASSHRGAPGETQYF
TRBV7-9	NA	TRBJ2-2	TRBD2	TGTGCCAGCAGTCCTAATAGTCGGGGACTAGCGGGGGTGAACACCGGGGAGCTGTTTTTT	CASSPNSRGLAGVNTGELFF
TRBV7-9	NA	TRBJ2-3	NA	TGTGCCAGCAGCTTAGATCTGAGACGTGGGGATACGCAGTATTTT	CASSLDLRRGDTQYF
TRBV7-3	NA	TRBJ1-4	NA	TGTGCCAGCAGCTTAACCGGGACACCAAATGAAAAACTGTTTTTT	CASSLTGTPNEKLFF
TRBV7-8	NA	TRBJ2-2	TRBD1	TGTGCCAGCAGCCCAGGGGGCCGGGGGCGCGTTACCGGGGAGCTGTTTTTT	CASSPGGRGRVTGELFF
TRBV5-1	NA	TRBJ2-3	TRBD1	TGCGCCAGCAGCTTGCGACAGGGTATTGTTACGCAGTATTTT	CASSLRQGIVTQYF
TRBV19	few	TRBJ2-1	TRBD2	TGTGCCAGTAGTGCCGCGGGGGGCGATGAGCAGTTCTTC	CASSAAGGDEQFF
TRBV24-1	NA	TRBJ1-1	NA	TGTGCCACCAGTGATCGACGTAACACTGAAGCTTTCTTT	CATSDRRNTEAFF
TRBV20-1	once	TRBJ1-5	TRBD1	TGCAGTGCTAGAGGGACAGGGAGGAGTCAGCCCCAGCATTTT	CSARGTGRSQPQHF
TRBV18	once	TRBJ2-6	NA	TGTGCCAGCTTACCCTATACAGGGTTACAGGGGGCCAACGTCCTGACTTTC	CASLPYTGLQGANVLTF
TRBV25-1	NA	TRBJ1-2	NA	TGTGCCAGCAGCTCCACATGGGTGAACCCTCATCTCAACTATGGCTACACCTTC	CASSSTWVNPHLNYGYTF
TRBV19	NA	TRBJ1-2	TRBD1	TGTGCCAGTAGTATACGTGACAGGGGTAACTATGGCTACACCTTC	CASSIRDRGNYGYTF
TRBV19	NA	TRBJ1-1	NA	TGTGCCAGTAGTCTTCGGACAGTTAACACTGAAGCTTTCTTT	CASSLRTVNTEAFF
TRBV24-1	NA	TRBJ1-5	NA	TGTGCCACCAGTGATTCGGGACGTGGGTTTAGCAATCAGCCCCAGCATTTT	CATSDSGRGFSNQPQHF
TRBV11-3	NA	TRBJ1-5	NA	TGTGCCAGCAGCTTAGATAGTCGACTCAGGGTATGCAATCAGCCCCAGCATTTT	CASSLDSRLRVCNQPQHF
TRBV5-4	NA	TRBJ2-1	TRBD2	TGTGCCAGCAGCTTGAATAGCGGGGGGGTTCGAAATGAGCAGTTCTTC	CASSLNSGGVRNEQFF
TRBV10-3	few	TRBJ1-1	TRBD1	TGTGCCACCCAGGGGGCGATGAACACTGAAGCTTTCTTT	CATQGAMNTEAFF
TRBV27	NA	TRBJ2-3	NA	TGTGCCAGCAGTTTATCGGATGAAGATACGCAGTATTTT	CASSLSDEDTQYF
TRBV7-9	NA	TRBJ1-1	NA	TGTGCCAGCAGCCCCCTGCCCGGTCCTAACACTGAAGCTTTCTTT	CASSPLPGPNTEAFF
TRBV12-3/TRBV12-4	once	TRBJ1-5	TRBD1	TGTGCCAGCAGTCGGTGGACAGGGAGTAATCAGCCCCAGCATTTT	CASSRWTGSNQPQHF
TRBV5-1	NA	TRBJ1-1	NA	TGCGCCAGCAGCTTGGTTCAGGGGGAAGCTTTCTTT	CASSLVQGEAFF
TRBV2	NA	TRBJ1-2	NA	TGTGCCAGCAGTGAAAGGCGGAGGCAGCTCGTAAGGGGCTACACCTTC	CASSERRRQLVRGYTF
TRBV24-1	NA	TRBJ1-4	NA	TGTGCCACCAGTGATTCATTCGCAACTAATGAAAAACTGTTTTTT	CATSDSFATNEKLFF
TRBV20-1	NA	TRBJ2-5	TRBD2	TGCAGTGCTAGCCTAGCGGGGGGGCTTTGGCGAGAGACCCAGTACTTC	CSASLAGGLWRETQYF
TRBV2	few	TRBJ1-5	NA	TGTGCCAGCAGCATAAGGAGGGGGGAGCAGCCCCAGCATTTT	CASSIRRGEQPQHF
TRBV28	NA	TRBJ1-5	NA	TGTGCCAGCAGTTTATCCAGGGGCAATCAGCCCCAGCATTTT	CASSLSRGNQPQHF
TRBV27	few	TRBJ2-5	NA	TGTGCCACCCGGAGATGGGCGCAGGAGACCCAGTACTTC	CATRRWAQETQYF
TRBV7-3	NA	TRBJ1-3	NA	TGTGCCAGCAGCAAAGACGGCAGCTCTGGAAACACCATATATTTT	CASSKDGSSGNTIYF
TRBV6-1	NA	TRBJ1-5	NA	TGTGCCAGCAGTGAACAGGGGAGGTACCAGCCCCAGCATTTT	CASSEQGRYQPQHF
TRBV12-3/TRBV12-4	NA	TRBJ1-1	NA	TGTGCCAGCAGAAGAAGGGAAGGCGCTTTCTTT	CASRRREGAFF
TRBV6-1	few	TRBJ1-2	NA	TGTGCCAGCAGTGAGGACCGGGGATATGGCTACACCTTC	CASSEDRGYGYTF
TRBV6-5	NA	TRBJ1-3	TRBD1	TGTGCCAGCAGTTACGGGACAGCCTCTGGAAACACCATATATTTT	CASSYGTASGNTIYF
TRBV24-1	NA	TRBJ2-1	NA	TGTGCCACCAGTGAAGGCTCCTACAATGAGCAGTTCTTC	CATSEGSYNEQFF